This T cell receptor (beta chain) is from a study of control samples from healthy donors and cancer patients. In this sample, this clone turned up once. The method was immunoSEQ multiplex PCR; TCRdb's version includes in-frame clones alone and lacks a portion of them. This table has fewer than 90,000 clones, approximately 91% appearing once. CDR3 length: 14 amino acids. V shed 5 bases and J shed 4 bases, with 12 bases lying between them. The germline gives CDR1 SGHAT, CDR2 FQNNGV. The sample comprised blood. This sequence originates from a woman aged 45-59 years in good health. This chain connects TRBV11-2 to TRBJ1-3; D is uncertain. The CDR3 loop is CASSPLHTGNTIYF. The CDR3 DNA is TGTGCCAGCAGCCCCCTTCACACAGGAAACACCATATATTTT.